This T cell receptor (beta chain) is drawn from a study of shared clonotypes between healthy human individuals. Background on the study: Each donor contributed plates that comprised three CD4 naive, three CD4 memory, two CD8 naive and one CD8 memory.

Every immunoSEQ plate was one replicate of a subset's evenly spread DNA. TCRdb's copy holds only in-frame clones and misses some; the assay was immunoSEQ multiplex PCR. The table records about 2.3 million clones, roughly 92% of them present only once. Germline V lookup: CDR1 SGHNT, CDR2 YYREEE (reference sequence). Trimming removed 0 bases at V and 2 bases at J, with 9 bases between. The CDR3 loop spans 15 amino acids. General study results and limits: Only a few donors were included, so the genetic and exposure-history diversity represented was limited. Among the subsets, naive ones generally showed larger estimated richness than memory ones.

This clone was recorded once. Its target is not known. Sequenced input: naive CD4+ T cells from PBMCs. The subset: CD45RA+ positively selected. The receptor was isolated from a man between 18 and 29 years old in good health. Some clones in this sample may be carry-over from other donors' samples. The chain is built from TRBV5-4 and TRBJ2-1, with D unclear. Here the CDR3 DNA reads TGTGCCAGCAGCTTGGATAAGGGTCCCTACAATGAGCAGTTCTTC. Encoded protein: CASSLDKGPYNEQFF.